This T cell receptor (beta chain) stems from a study of identical twins. This clonotype was counted ten times or more. TCRdb fed the 5' RACE reads into MiXCR, producing one record per CDR3 protein. This table holds hundreds of thousands of distinct CDR3 sequences, about 8% found once. Germline V lookup: CDR1 SGHRS, CDR2 YFSETQ. Trimming left V 1 base short and J 1 base short, with 12 bases between. The CDR3 is 16 residues long. These data were likewise used in another study, on yellow fever vaccine responses in identical twins.

The origin of this receptor is a woman younger than 35 in good health. Sequenced input: memory (CD45RO+) T cells sorted from blood. The rearrangement uses TRBV5-1 and TRBJ2-1; D may be TRBD2 (6 bases). The CDR3 nucleotides read TGCGCCAGCAGCTTGAATGCGGCGGGGTCCTACAATGAGCAGTTCTTC. It codes for CASSLNAAGSYNEQFF. Filled out from reference TRBV5-1 and TRBJ2-1, the complete variable domain reads KAGVTQTPRYLIKTRGQQVTLSCSPISGHRSVSWYQQTPGQGLQFLFEYFSETQRNKGNFPGRFSGRQFSNSRSEMNVSTLELGDSALYLCASSLNAAGSYNEQFFGPGTRLTVL.